This T cell receptor beta chain was identified in a study of cytomegalovirus exposure and HLA in healthy donors. Study-wide background: Tens of millions of unique TCRs from HLA-typed donors were held in an early release of data.

Primers: 60 Vbeta forward and 13 Jbeta reverse. Profiled with immunoSEQ multiplex PCR; TCRdb holds only in-frame clones, not every one. This sample carries about 150,000 clones, 70% to 85% of them seen once, and the ten largest clones take 2.1%. Trimming at V came to 1 base and at J to 7 bases, leaving 5 bases not matched to a gene. The CDR3 spans 14 residues. CDR1 and CDR2 from the germline V gene are SGHTA and FQGNSA. Findings of the study overall: A link between a missense DCLRE1C variant and TCR beta V- and J-gene trimming emerged from a later analysis.

Details on this clone: What it recognizes is unknown.

The sequence was obtained from a young man in good health and CMV-seronegative. This rearrangement joins TRBV7-2 to TRBJ1-1, with 8 bases that match TRBD1. The sequencing input was PBMCs. CDR3 sequence: CASSLDRQGCEAFF. CDR3 bases: TGTGCCAGCAGCTTAGATAGACAGGGGTGTGAAGCTTTCTTT.